The 8 T cell receptor beta chains given below trace back to one sample, sequenced in a study of T cell responses to AZD1222 COVID-19 vaccine. Clones were read by immunoSEQ multiplex PCR, and TCRdb kept only the in-frame ones, dropping some. The sample lists about 120,000 clones; approximately 83% were seen once. The sample in question was peripheral blood, obtained on day 0 of AZD1222 vaccination. The receptor set was obtained from an adult in good health.

This rearrangement joins TRBV28 to TRBJ2-3; D is possibly TRBD2 (6 bases). The V gene's germline CDR1 is MDHEN and CDR2 SYDVKM. CDR3 length: 13 amino acids. V was cut by 3 bases and J by 4 bases, with 8 bases left in between. CDR3 protein: CASSFRRADTQYF. The CDR3 DNA reads as TGTGCCAGCAGTTTCAGGAGGGCAGATACGCAGTATTTT. Supplemented by reference TRBV28 and TRBJ2-3, the full variable domain reads DVKVTQSSRYLVKRTGEKVFLECVQDMDHENMFWYRQDPGLGLRLIYFSYDVKMKEKGDIPEGYSVSREKKERFSLILESASTNQTSMYLCASSFRRADTQYFGPGTRLTVL.

The genes are TRBV4-1 and TRBJ2-2; D uncertain. The V gene lost 6 bases and the J gene lost 1 base, with 15 bases spanning the gap. Germline V gene data show CDR1 as MGHRA and CDR2 as YSYEKL. This CDR3 region has 16 residues. CDR3 DNA: TGCGCCAGCAGTCAAAGCCCGAACGTGAACACCGGGGAGCTGTTTTTT. Translated, it gives CASSQSPNVNTGELFF.

This chain joins TRBV2 and TRBJ2-3, with D perhaps matching TRBD1 (5 bases). Looked up from germline, CDR1 is SNHLY and CDR2 is FYNNEI. Between the trimmed V and J ends, which lost 1 base and 1 base, there was a span of 15 bases. This CDR3 region has 17 residues. The CDR3 nucleotides are TGTGCCAGCAGTGAAGTTGGGATGCGCAGGGGCACAGATACGCAGTATTTT. Its protein product is CASSEVGMRRGTDTQYF.

V is TRBV18 and J is TRBJ1-3; D not certain. The CDR3 has 14 residues. The V end was cut by 6 bases, the J end by 3 bases, with 12 bases between. Looked up from germline, CDR1 is KGHSH and CDR2 is LQKENI. CDR3 sequence (DNA): TGTGCCAGCTCGAGGGATCTAGATGGAAACACCATATATTTT. This codes for CASSRDLDGNTIYF.

V gene TRBV4-1 combines with J gene TRBJ1-2; D is uncertain. V lost 1 base to trimming and J lost 2 bases, with 8 bases between them. From germline, CDR1 is MGHRA and CDR2 YSYEKL. The CDR3 runs 14 residues. The CDR3 loop is CASSQGPANYGYTF. For the CDR3, the DNA is TGCGCCAGCAGCCAAGGTCCGGCGAACTATGGCTACACCTTC.

J is TRBJ2-5 and V is TRBV2; 9 positions agree with TRBD2. V dropped 6 bases and J dropped 3; count of bases not matched to a gene: 5. The germline gives CDR1 SNHLY, CDR2 FYNNEI. The length of the CDR3 is 14 residues. Here the CDR3 DNA reads TGTGCCAGCAGAGATAGCGGGGGCAAAGAGACCCAGTACTTC. Amino acid sequence: CASRDSGGKETQYF.

The V and J genes are TRBV5-1 and TRBJ2-2; tentatively, D is TRBD2 (5 bases). The CDR3 has 15 amino acids. In germline, CDR1 is SGHRS, CDR2 YFSETQ. V shed 0 bases and J shed 5 bases, with 11 bases lying between them. The CDR3 region has the DNA TGCGCCAGCAGCTTGGTCGGGGTTCGGACCGGGGAGCTGTTTTTT. This encodes CASSLVGVRTGELFF.

The chain recombines TRBV7-6 with TRBJ2-5; 8 nucleotides agree with TRBD1. J lost 5 bases, V lost 1 base, and 6 bases had no gene match. Germline assignment: CDR1 SGHVS and CDR2 FNYEAQ. This CDR3 spans 15 amino acids. CDR3: CASSLDRGSRETQYF. DNA for the CDR3: TGTGCCAGCAGCTTAGACAGGGGGTCGCGTGAGACCCAGTACTTC.